This entry lists 12 T cell receptor beta chains sequenced from one sample in a study of blood T cell repertoires in COVID-19. Using immunoSEQ multiplex PCR, the repertoire was profiled, and TCRdb retains in-frame clones only, with some absent. The data contain about 260,000 clones, about 89% of them seen just once; the ten biggest clones take up over 8%. Sequencing was performed on peripheral blood. The receptor set was obtained from a man between 35 and 55 years old with active or convalescent COVID-19.

The V call is TRBV23-1, the J call TRBJ1-5; D is perhaps TRBD1 (6 bases). TRBV23-1 is recorded as an ORF, its role being uncertain. V gave up 2 bases and J gave up 4 bases, with 21 bases separating them. This CDR3 is 18 amino acids long. The CDR3 here is CASSQGRGTPWVNQPQHF. CDR3 bases: TGCGCCAGCAGTCAAGGCAGGGGTACCCCCTGGGTTAATCAGCCCCAGCATTTT.

The V gene is TRBV3-1 (or the pseudogene TRBV3-2), the J gene TRBJ1-6, with a possible D match to TRBD1 (5 bases). Looked up from germline, CDR1 is LGHDT and CDR2 is YNNKEL (reference sequence). The CDR3 runs to 15 residues. Between the trimmed V and J ends, which lost 2 bases and 7 bases, there was a span of 12 bases. CDR3 coding DNA: TGTGCCAGCAGCCAATTCGGGGGGGGGAATTCACCCCTCCACTTT. Its protein is CASSQFGGGNSPLHF.

The rearrangement joins TRBV12-3 or TRBV12-4 to TRBJ2-7; D gene ambiguous. V was pared by 3 bases and J by 3 bases, with 9 bases between. The CDR3 extends over 13 amino acids. The CDR3, as DNA: TGTGCCAGCAGTTTGGGCGCCTACTACGAGCAGTACTTC. It yields the protein CASSLGAYYEQYF.

The chain has TRBV6-1 and TRBJ1-2, with D hard to call. Per germline, CDR1 MNHNS and CDR2 SASEGT. This CDR3 is built from 16 residues. V gave up 3 bases and J gave up 2 bases, with 16 bases separating them. The CDR3 DNA reads as TGTGCCAGCAGTGAGGGTCGGAGGGCCGGGAACTATGGCTACACCTTC. Its translation: CASSEGRRAGNYGYTF.

J is TRBJ1-5 and V is TRBV15; no firm D call. Germline loops: CDR1 LNHNV, CDR2 YYDKDF (reference sequence). This CDR3 is built from 12 residues. Deletions cut 3 bases from V and 5 bases from J, with 5 bases between. The CDR3, as DNA: TGTGCCACCAGCAGGGGAGATCAGCCCCAGCATTTT. Translating gives CATSRGDQPQHF.

The V gene is TRBV5-1, the J gene TRBJ1-1; 7 bases are a match to TRBD1. Germline assignment: CDR1 SGHRS and CDR2 YFSETQ. Trimming cost V 2 bases and J 4 bases; bases outside gene matches: 5. CDR3 size: 14 residues. DNA of the CDR3: TGCGCCAGCAGCTTTCGGGACAGCCTCACTGAAGCTTTCTTT. Translated: CASSFRDSLTEAFF.

DNA for the CDR3: TGTGCCAGCAGTAACCCCCCGCGGCAATACAATGAGCAGTTCTTC. Its translation is CASSNPPRQYNEQFF. The chain is built from TRBV11-3 and TRBJ2-1, with no clear D. CDR1 SGHNT and CDR2 YENEEA come from the germline V gene. V lost 6 bases to trimming and J lost 4 bases, with 16 bases between them. This CDR3 contains 15 residues.

The gene calls are TRBV2 and TRBJ1-2; D unresolved. Germline lookup yields CDR1 SNHLY and CDR2 FYNNEI. The V gene lost 3 bases and the J gene lost 2 bases, with 7 bases spanning the gap. The CDR3 runs 13 residues. CDR3 sequence reads: CASSDTGNYGYTF. Here the CDR3 DNA reads TGTGCCAGCAGTGACACGGGGAACTATGGCTACACCTTC.

This clone was seen only once. This chain links TRBV14 with TRBJ2-1; 7 bases match TRBD1. This CDR3 region has 11 residues. Losses at the gene ends were 4 bases for V and 12 bases for J; bases not matched to a gene: 3. From germline, CDR1 is SGHDN and CDR2 FVKESK. The CDR3 sequence: CASSLDRAQFF. CDR3 coding DNA: TGTGCCAGCAGCCTAGACAGGGCGCAGTTCTTC.

The chain links TRBV30 to TRBJ2-7, with D uncertain. Germline loops: CDR1 GTSNPN, CDR2 SVGIG (reference sequence). V was shortened by 3 bases and J by 2 bases, with 5 bases between the two germline ends. The CDR3 contains 11 residues. CDR3: CAWRIAYEQYF. As DNA, the CDR3 is TGTGCCTGGAGAATAGCCTACGAGCAGTACTTC.

The chain joins TRBV28 to TRBJ1-2; tentative D call: TRBD1 (6 bases). Trimming pared 2 bases from V and 8 bases from J, leaving 21 bases between. Germline lookup yields CDR1 MDHEN and CDR2 SYDVKM. This CDR3 region has 16 residues. The CDR3 is CASSLQGFAWTRGYTF. The CDR3 region has the DNA TGTGCCAGCAGTTTACAGGGGTTCGCGTGGACGAGAGGCTACACCTTC.

The DNA of the CDR3 is TGTGCCAGCCAGGGGACAGATCCTAATTCACCCCTCCACTTT. Encoded protein: CASQGTDPNSPLHF. This sequence joins TRBV2 and TRBJ1-6, with 7 bases aligning to TRBD1. Germline trimming cut 8 bases from V and 6 bases from J; bases unmatched to any gene: 7. Germline V gene sequence: CDR1 SNHLY, CDR2 FYNNEI. The CDR3 extends over 14 amino acids.